This T cell receptor (beta chain) was obtained from a study of control samples from healthy donors and cancer patients. Trimming shortened V by 6 bases and J by 5 bases, and 11 bases separated the two germline ends. Germline V lookup: CDR1 KGHSH, CDR2 LQKENI. The CDR3 loop spans 14 amino acids. The repertoire was sequenced with immunoSEQ multiplex PCR; TCRdb's copy has only in-frame clones and lacks some. The sample has 65,000 to 100,000 clones, more than 70% seen once. The genes are TRBV18 and TRBJ1-6; D not certain. Sequenced material: blood. The sequence was obtained from a man over 45 in good health. CDR3 DNA sequence: TGTGCCAGCTCCCAAGGACGGGATAATTCACCCCTCCACTTT. Amino acid sequence: CASSQGRDNSPLHF.